These 21 T cell receptor beta chains came from one sample sequenced in a study of blood T cell repertoires in COVID-19. Clones were read by immunoSEQ multiplex PCR, and TCRdb kept only the in-frame ones, dropping some. The repertoire includes 250,000 or so clones, 86% of them detected once, and 3% sits in the top ten. Sequenced sample: peripheral blood. The receptors come from a woman in her twenties or thirties with active or convalescent COVID-19.

The rearrangement links TRBV12-5 to TRBJ2-7; perhaps TRBD1 as D (5 bases). The CDR3 runs to 14 residues. Trimming stripped 7 bases from V and 0 bases from J, with 13 bases between. Germline assignment: CDR1 LGHNT and CDR2 FRNRAP. For the CDR3, the DNA is TGTGCTAGTGCCTTAGGTGACAGCTCCTACGAGCAGTACTTC. Translated, it gives CASALGDSSYEQYF. Based on the CDR3 plus reference TRBV12-5 and TRBJ2-7, the full variable domain is DARVTQTPRHKVTEMGQEVTMRCQPILGHNTVFWYRQTMMQGLELLAYFRNRAPLDDSGMPKDRFSAEMPDATLATLKIQPSEPRDSAVYFCASALGDSSYEQYFGPGTRLTVT.

This clone was observed once. The chain joins TRBV6-2 or TRBV6-3 to TRBJ2-7; TRBD1 is a possible D gene (6 bases). This CDR3 is 14 amino acids long. The germline V gene has CDR1 MNHEY and CDR2 SVGEGT. V was pared by 7 bases and J by 5 bases, with 18 bases between. In DNA form, the CDR3 reads TGTGCCAGCACCCCCAGGGGCTCCCACAACGAGCAGTACTTC. It encodes CASTPRGSHNEQYF.

The V gene is TRBV30, the J gene TRBJ2-7, with D maybe TRBD2 (7 bases). Deletions cut 1 base from V and 7 bases from J, with 20 bases between. The CDR3 spans 15 residues. From germline, CDR1 is GTSNPN and CDR2 SVGIG (reference sequence). This CDR3 reads CAWSARGAGSREQYF. CDR3 sequence (DNA): TGTGCCTGGAGTGCACGGGGGGCGGGTTCGAGAGAGCAGTACTTC. The full variable domain, rest sourced from reference TRBV30 and TRBJ2-7, is SQTIHQWPATLVQPVGSPLSLECTVEGTSNPNLYWYRQAAGRGLQLLFYSVGIGQISSEVPQNLSASRPQDRQFILSSKKLLLSDSGFYLCAWSARGAGSREQYFGPGTRLTVT.

The rearrangement uses TRBV28 and TRBJ2-5; D might be TRBD2 (6 bases). V gave up 7 bases and J gave up 1 base, with 13 bases separating them. Germline-derived CDR1 and CDR2 are MDHEN and SYDVKM. There are 14 residues in the CDR3. CDR3 nucleotide sequence: TGTGCCAGCATCGCCTCGCGGGGCCAAGAGACCCAGTACTTC. It codes for CASIASRGQETQYF.

The chain is built from TRBV5-1 and TRBJ2-5; D gene uncertain. From germline, CDR1 is SGHRS and CDR2 YFSETQ. The CDR3 is 13 residues long. V lost 4 bases and J 3 bases, leaving 10 bases between the germline ends. The CDR3 sequence: CASSPNSKETQYF. DNA for the CDR3: TGCGCCAGCAGCCCAAACAGTAAAGAGACCCAGTACTTC.

The genes are TRBV28 and TRBJ1-2, with D perhaps TRBD1 (5 bases). V was clipped by 6 bases and J by 10 bases, with 15 bases between them. CDR1 is MDHEN and CDR2 is SYDVKM in the germline V gene. This CDR3 contains 12 residues. The CDR3 loop reads CASSSKRQYYTF. The CDR3 DNA follows: TGTGCCAGCAGCTCCAAACGACAGTACTACACCTTC.

This clone appeared a single time. The chain joins TRBV20-1 to TRBJ2-3, with TRBD1 matching 9 bases. The CDR3 runs 16 residues. V lost 3 bases to trimming and J lost 4 bases; unmatched junction nucleotides: 11. The V gene's germline CDR1 is DFQATT and CDR2 SNEGSKA (reference sequence). The CDR3 sequence: CSASDRGTGIADTQYF. CDR3 bases: TGCAGTGCTAGTGATCGAGGGACAGGGATAGCAGATACGCAGTATTTT.

This sequence joins TRBV12-3 or TRBV12-4 and TRBJ2-3, with 7 nucleotides matching TRBD1. The V gene end was trimmed by 7 bases and the J gene end by 4 bases; junction bases not matched to a gene: 5. The CDR3 has 13 amino acids. The CDR3 DNA reads as TGTGCCAGCACCATGACAGGGCCAGATACGCAGTATTTT. It encodes CASTMTGPDTQYF.

The V gene is TRBV11-3, the J gene TRBJ2-2, with 10 bases matching TRBD1. Germline V gene data show CDR1 as SGHNT and CDR2 as YENEEA. The length of the CDR3 is 17 residues. With V trimmed by 3 bases and J by 3 bases, 7 bases remained unmatched. The CDR3 spells CASSFFAGTGDTGELFF. Written as DNA, the CDR3 is TGTGCCAGCAGCTTTTTCGCCGGGACAGGGGACACCGGGGAGCTGTTTTTT.

The chain is built from TRBV2 and TRBJ1-2, with D unresolved. The V gene's germline CDR1 is SNHLY and CDR2 FYNNEI. V dropped 11 bases and J dropped 6 bases, with 16 bases sitting between them. The CDR3 runs 12 residues. CDR3 residues: CAHGVNEDGYTF. DNA of the CDR3: TGTGCCCACGGGGTAAATGAGGATGGCTACACCTTC. The whole variable domain, filled in from reference TRBV2 and TRBJ1-2, reads EPEVTQTPSHQVTQMGQEVILRCVPISNHLYFYWYRQILGQKVEFLVSFYNNEISEKSEIFDDQFSVERPDGSNFTLKIRSTKLEDSAMYFCAHGVNEDGYTFGSGTRLTVV.

As concerns this clone: The junction departs from germline at one end; a sequencing error may be responsible. The chain recombines TRBV7-7 with TRBJ2-2; the D gene is possibly TRBD1 (5 bases). CDR3 length equals 15 residues. Germline V gives CDR1 SSHAT, CDR2 FNYEAQ (reference sequence). The CDR3 region has the DNA TGTGCTAGCAGCGCGGACAACCTCAACACCGGGGAGCTGTTTTTT. Translated: CASSADNLNTGELFF. The complete variable domain, with remaining parts taken from reference TRBV7-7 and TRBJ2-2, reads GAGVSQSPRYKVTKRGQDVTLRCDPISSHATLYWYQQALGQGPEFLTYFNYEAQPDKSGLPSDRFSAERPEGSISTLTIQRTEQRDSAMYRCASSADNLNTGELFFGEGSRLTVL.

The chain employs TRBV6-2 or TRBV6-3 and TRBJ1-6, with no clear D. The length of the CDR3 is 12 residues. Trimming cost V 0 bases and J 10 bases, with 4 bases left between them. Germline CDR1 is MNHEY and CDR2 is SVGEGT. The chain's CDR3 is CASSYSLSPLHF. The CDR3 nucleotides read TGTGCCAGCAGTTACTCTCTATCACCCCTCCACTTT.

V is TRBV15 and J is TRBJ2-1; 8 bases align to TRBD2. This CDR3 comprises 14 residues. V shed 8 bases, J shed 5 bases, and the junction held 8 bases outside the gene matches. Per the germline V gene, CDR1 is LNHNV and CDR2 is YYDKDF (reference sequence). DNA for the CDR3: TGTGCCACCGTTAGCGGGGCCGGCAACAATGAGCAGTTCTTC. It translates to CATVSGAGNNEQFF.

Written as DNA, the CDR3 is TGTGCCATCAGTGAGCCCTTGGGTGGAGGGCCCGAGGGAGCTTTCTTT. This codes for CAISEPLGGGPEGAFF. This chain links TRBV10-3 with TRBJ1-1; no definite D call. The CDR3 sequence is 16 residues long. Germline CDR1 is ENHRY and CDR2 is SYGVKD. V was clipped by 2 bases and J by 10 bases, with 23 bases between them.

V is TRBV6-5 and J is TRBJ1-4; D may be TRBD1 (5 bases). The CDR3 covers 13 residues. Deletions cut 8 bases from V and 7 bases from J, with 14 bases between. The V gene's germline CDR1 is MNHEY and CDR2 SVGAGI. CDR3 amino acids: CASGKGQGEKLFF. Here the CDR3 DNA reads TGTGCCAGCGGAAAGGGTCAGGGTGAAAAACTGTTTTTT.

In regard to this clone: At one end, the junction sequence differs from germline, possibly due to a read error. This chain links TRBV7-7 with TRBJ2-5; TRBD2 matches at 10 bases. This CDR3 has 17 residues. Germline lookup yields CDR1 SSHAT and CDR2 FNYEAQ (reference sequence). The DNA for the CDR3 is TGTGCTAGCAGCTGGGGAGCTAGCGGGGGAAGAGAAGAGACCCAGTACTTC. As protein: CASSWGASGGREETQYF.

V is TRBV30 and J is TRBJ2-7; D perhaps matches TRBD2 (5 bases). Germline V lookup: CDR1 GTSNPN, CDR2 SVGIG (reference sequence). The V end was cut by 0 bases, the J end by 3 bases, with 9 bases between. This CDR3 has 13 amino acids. The CDR3 loop is CAWSVLGHYEQYF. CDR3 DNA sequence: TGTGCCTGGAGTGTACTAGGGCACTACGAGCAGTACTTC.

The CDR3: CATSDPTSVGGTGSGVYNSPLHF. Written as DNA, the CDR3 is TGTGCCACCAGTGATCCCACCTCCGTGGGTGGGACAGGGTCTGGGGTATATAATTCACCCCTCCACTTT. The V call is TRBV24-1, the J call TRBJ1-6, with 9 bases that match TRBD1. Germline CDR1 reads KGHDR; CDR2 reads SFDVKD. This CDR3 contains 23 residues. Unmatched junction bases numbered 24, after V lost 3 bases and J lost 4 bases.

The rearrangement links TRBV15 to TRBJ1-5, with D possibly being TRBD1 (5 bases). The germline gives CDR1 LNHNV, CDR2 YYDKDF (reference sequence). The CDR3 runs to 15 residues. The V gene lost 0 bases and the J gene lost 6 bases, with 12 bases spanning the gap. CDR3 region: CATSRDLTGGQPQHF. The CDR3 bases are TGTGCCACCAGCAGAGATCTAACGGGGGGTCAGCCCCAGCATTTT. Based on the CDR3 plus reference TRBV15 and TRBJ1-5, the full variable domain is DAMVIQNPRYQVTQFGKPVTLSCSQTLNHNVMYWYQQKSSQAPKLLFHYYDKDFNNEADTPDNFQSRRPNTSFCFLDIRSPGLGDTAMYLCATSRDLTGGQPQHFGDGTRLSIL.

The chain uses TRBV2 and TRBJ1-5, with D possibly matching TRBD1 (5 bases). V was shortened by 4 bases and J by 1 base, with 11 bases between the two germline ends. CDR3 length: 15 amino acids. The germline V gene encodes CDR1 SNHLY and CDR2 FYNNEI. The CDR3 DNA reads as TGTGCCAGCAGTGTGCAGGGTTGGAGCAATCAGCCCCAGCATTTT. Translation: CASSVQGWSNQPQHF.

J is TRBJ2-3 and V is TRBV30; 9 bases align to TRBD2. CDR3 length equals 17 residues. The junction had 14 bases not matched to a gene; V was cut back by 2 bases and J by 5 bases. CDR1 is GTSNPN, CDR2 SVGIG, per germline (reference sequence). CDR3: CAWSRAGGFIGVDTQYF. Written as DNA, the CDR3 is TGTGCCTGGAGTAGAGCGGGGGGTTTCATCGGCGTAGATACGCAGTATTTT.